This entry lists 24 T cell receptor beta chains sequenced from one sample in a study of cytomegalovirus exposure and HLA in healthy donors. A multiplex PCR was run with 60 Vbeta primers and 13 Jbeta primers. Only in-frame clones appear in the TCRdb table, and some are missing; sequencing was by immunoSEQ multiplex PCR. The table lists tens of thousands of clones, roughly 80% of them singletons, with 4.3% in the top ten. What was sequenced was PBMCs. These receptors all stem from a man aged 25-45 years in good health and CMV-seronegative.

The chain employs TRBV7-2 and TRBJ2-7; TRBD2 matches 10 bases. The germline V gene encodes CDR1 SGHTA and CDR2 FQGNSA. With V trimmed by 5 bases and J by 1 base, 5 bases remained unmatched. This CDR3 is 15 amino acids long. The CDR3 here is CASSPRTSGSYEQYF. The CDR3 coding sequence is TGTGCCAGCAGCCCAAGGACTAGCGGATCCTACGAGCAGTACTTC.

The chain uses TRBV29-1 and TRBJ1-2; no clear D gene. V shed 6 bases and J shed 2 bases, with 19 bases lying between them. Germline CDR1 SQVTM, CDR2 ANQGSEA. The CDR3 consists of 15 residues. The DNA for the CDR3 is TGCAGCGTCGAACCCGAGTGGGCCCAAAACTATGGCTACACCTTC. This encodes CSVEPEWAQNYGYTF.

The V and J genes are TRBV7-9 and TRBJ2-5; D not resolved. The CDR3 has 12 residues. V was pared by 1 base and J by 5 bases, with 5 bases between. Germline CDR1 reads SEHNR; CDR2 reads FQNEAQ (reference sequence). The CDR3 DNA reads as TGTGCCAGCAGCTTAGAGGAGGAGACCCAGTACTTC. Amino acids: CASSLEEETQYF.

V is TRBV30 and J is TRBJ2-7; TRBD1 aligns across 8 bases. The V gene's germline CDR1 is GTSNPN and CDR2 SVGIG (reference sequence). V gave up 2 bases and J gave up 1 base; unmatched junction bases: 1. The CDR3 sequence is 13 residues long. The CDR3 region has the DNA TGTGCCTGGAGTAGGGACAGGTCCTACGAGCAGTACTTC. Amino acids: CAWSRDRSYEQYF.

The chain uses TRBV19 and TRBJ1-2; no reliable D call. The CDR3 is 11 amino acids. The germline V and J ends were trimmed by 6 bases and 2 bases, with 4 bases remaining between them. Germline V gene sequence: CDR1 LNHDA, CDR2 SQIVND (reference sequence). DNA for the CDR3: TGTGCCAGTAGAACAAACTATGGCTACACCTTC. It translates to CASRTNYGYTF.

This clone was seen only once. V is TRBV7-3 and J is TRBJ2-1; D call uncertain. V lost 4 bases, J lost 4 bases, and 8 bases lay in between. Germline CDR1 and CDR2: SGHTA and FQGTGA. The CDR3 is 13 residues long. The CDR3 reads CASSSTRYNEQFF. Written as DNA, the CDR3 is TGTGCCAGCAGCTCCACAAGATACAATGAGCAGTTCTTC.

The chain is built from TRBV14 and TRBJ2-1, with a possible D match to TRBD1 (6 bases). CDR3 length: 17 residues. The V and J ends lost 0 bases and 3 bases respectively, with 15 bases between them. Germline V gene sequence: CDR1 SGHDN, CDR2 FVKESK. CDR3 sequence (DNA): TGTGCCAGCAGCCAAGATCCTACAGGGATCATCTACAATGAGCAGTTCTTC. The encoded protein is CASSQDPTGIIYNEQFF.

The chain is built from TRBV11-2 and TRBJ2-5; weak D call: TRBD1 (5 bases). Trimming cost V 2 bases and J 7 bases, with 8 bases left between them. This CDR3 spans 12 amino acids. Germline V CDR1 and CDR2: SGHAT, FQNNGV. DNA for the CDR3: TGTGCCAGCAGCTTATTTCAGGGGACCCAGTACTTC. Its translation is CASSLFQGTQYF.

The chain joins TRBV18 to TRBJ2-6, with TRBD1 matching 8 bases. CDR3 length equals 17 residues. After removal of 2 bases from V and 0 bases from J, the junction contained 3 bases not matched to a gene. Germline CDR1 is KGHSH and CDR2 is LQKENI. The CDR3 here is CASSPRQGNSGANVLTF. In nucleotides, the CDR3 is TGTGCCAGCTCACCAAGACAGGGGAACTCTGGGGCCAACGTCCTGACTTTC.

This chain joins TRBV2 and TRBJ2-1, with D tentatively TRBD2 (6 bases). Germline V CDR1 and CDR2: SNHLY, FYNNEI. The CDR3 length is 17 residues. Trimming shortened V by 3 bases and J by 4 bases, and 19 bases separated the two germline ends. The CDR3 loop is CASSDPAGSGGYNEQFF. The DNA for the CDR3 is TGTGCCAGCAGTGACCCCGCTGGGAGCGGAGGGTACAATGAGCAGTTCTTC.

The V gene is TRBV30, the J gene TRBJ1-2; D unresolved. The CDR3 runs to 12 residues. Trimming removed 3 bases at V and 6 bases at J, with 11 bases between. Germline CDR1 is GTSNPN and CDR2 is SVGIG (reference sequence). CDR3 sequence (DNA): TGTGCCTGGAGGGTGGCACCAAATGGCTACACCTTC. Translated, it gives CAWRVAPNGYTF.

The chain is built from TRBV5-6 and TRBJ2-3, with D perhaps TRBD2 (5 bases). Germline CDR1 and CDR2: SGHDT and YYEEEE. V was shortened by 3 bases and J by 0 bases, with 11 bases between the two germline ends. The CDR3 totals 15 residues. The CDR3 DNA is TGTGCCAGCAGCTATAGCGCTACCAGCACAGATACGCAGTATTTT. Its protein is CASSYSATSTDTQYF.

This clone was seen a handful of times. The rearrangement uses TRBV29-1 and TRBJ1-2; maybe TRBD1 (5 bases). Trimming stripped 3 bases from V and 3 bases from J, with 14 bases between. From germline, CDR1 is SQVTM and CDR2 ANQGSEA. The CDR3 is made up of 14 amino acids. CDR3 DNA: TGCAGCGTTGAGGGGTTCAGGGCCGACTATGGCTACACCTTC. Protein: CSVEGFRADYGYTF.

The chain joins TRBV5-1 to TRBJ2-1; D not certain. This CDR3 comprises 14 residues. Germline V gives CDR1 SGHRS, CDR2 YFSETQ. The germline V and J ends were trimmed by 5 bases and 0 bases, with 9 bases remaining between them. The CDR3 reads CASSQPSSYNEQFF. The CDR3 region has the DNA TGCGCCAGCAGTCAACCGAGCTCCTACAATGAGCAGTTCTTC.

The gene calls are TRBV30 and TRBJ2-1; 10 bases align to TRBD2. Germline V CDR1 and CDR2: GTSNPN, SVGIG (reference sequence). The V and J ends lost 3 bases and 9 bases, in that order; junction bases with no gene match: 8. This CDR3 region has 14 residues. The CDR3: CAWRSSGSSAEQFF. CDR3 nucleotide sequence: TGTGCCTGGAGATCTAGCGGGAGTTCAGCTGAGCAGTTCTTC.

As regards this clone: Germline is not matched at one junction end, which may reflect a read error. The V call is TRBV5-5, the J call TRBJ1-1, with D possibly being TRBD1 (5 bases). This CDR3 contains 13 residues. Germline assignment: CDR1 SGHKS and CDR2 YYEKEE (reference sequence). The CDR3, as DNA: TGCGCCAGCAGCCAAGTCAGGGACACTGAAGCTTTCTTT. Amino acid sequence: CASSQVRDTEAFF.

This sequence joins TRBV12-5 and TRBJ2-5, with 13 bases identical to TRBD2. This CDR3 spans 16 amino acids. CDR1 and CDR2 from the germline V gene are LGHNT and FRNRAP. V dropped 3 bases and J dropped 5; count of bases not matched to a gene: 6. The CDR3 is CASGLRLAGGRETQYF. CDR3 DNA: TGTGCTAGTGGTTTAAGACTAGCGGGAGGCAGGGAGACCCAGTACTTC. The full variable domain, its missing parts supplied by reference TRBV12-5 and TRBJ2-5, is DARVTQTPRHKVTEMGQEVTMRCQPILGHNTVFWYRQTMMQGLELLAYFRNRAPLDDSGMPKDRFSAEMPDATLATLKIQPSEPRDSAVYFCASGLRLAGGRETQYFGPGTRLLVL.

The chain is built from TRBV9 and TRBJ2-1; 8 nucleotides line up with TRBD1. CDR1 and CDR2 (germline): SGDLS, YYNGEE. After removal of 0 bases from V and 5 bases from J, the junction contained 16 bases not matched to a gene. This CDR3 has 19 residues. DNA of the CDR3: TGTGCCAGCAGCGTAGGAATCCAGGGGGCGCCAGGGGGGCACAATGAGCAGTTCTTC. This encodes CASSVGIQGAPGGHNEQFF.

This clone was detected only once. The CDR3 region is CASSVQDRGWSGQPQHF. The CDR3 DNA reads as TGTGCCAGCAGCGTCCAAGATCGGGGGTGGTCTGGTCAGCCCCAGCATTTT. This chain links TRBV9 with TRBJ1-5; D perhaps matches TRBD1 (5 bases). CDR3 size: 17 residues. V was shortened by 2 bases and J by 6 bases, with 21 bases between the two germline ends. Germline V CDR1 and CDR2: SGDLS, YYNGEE.

This clone was seen a few times. The chain has TRBV4-3 and TRBJ1-4, with 9 nucleotides matching TRBD1. This CDR3 is built from 14 residues. J gave up 5 bases and V 3 bases, and 1 base lay outside the gene matches. CDR1 is LGHNA and CDR2 is YSLEER in the germline V gene. CDR3 in amino acids: CASSQGQGNEKLFF. DNA for the CDR3: TGCGCCAGCAGCCAGGGACAGGGAAATGAAAAACTGTTTTTT.

The chain couples TRBV9 to TRBJ1-2; D is perhaps TRBD1 (6 bases). Germline V lookup: CDR1 SGDLS, CDR2 YYNGEE. Trimming stripped 0 bases from V and 5 bases from J, with 17 bases between. The CDR3 contains 16 residues. In DNA, the CDR3 is TGTGCCAGCAGCGTAGCGGGAACAGGGACCGGGTATGGCTACACCTTC. Translated, it gives CASSVAGTGTGYGYTF.

The gene calls are TRBV7-2 and TRBJ2-2; 7 nucleotides line up with TRBD1. The ends lost 7 bases at V and 4 bases at J; junction bases unmatched: 9. CDR3 length: 15 residues. Germline loops: CDR1 SGHTA, CDR2 FQGNSA. DNA for the CDR3: TGTGCCAGCACCCAGGGCAGGGGGATCACCGGGGAGCTGTTTTTT. Translated: CASTQGRGITGELFF.

The rearrangement links TRBV18 to TRBJ1-3; D is unclear. V was cut by 3 bases and J by 0 bases, with 9 bases left in between. From germline, CDR1 is KGHSH and CDR2 LQKENI. The length of the CDR3 is 15 residues. The chain's CDR3 is CASSPTRGSGNTIYF. The CDR3 coding sequence is TGTGCCAGCTCACCCACCCGAGGCTCTGGAAACACCATATATTTT.

This chain uses TRBV20-1 with TRBJ2-7; weak D call: TRBD1 (5 bases). V gave up 6 bases and J gave up 5 bases, with 11 bases separating them. The V gene's germline CDR1 is DFQATT and CDR2 SNEGSKA (reference sequence). CDR3 length: 11 residues. The CDR3 coding sequence is TGCAGTGCGGCGACAGAAGACGAGCAGTACTTC. This translates into CSAATEDEQYF.